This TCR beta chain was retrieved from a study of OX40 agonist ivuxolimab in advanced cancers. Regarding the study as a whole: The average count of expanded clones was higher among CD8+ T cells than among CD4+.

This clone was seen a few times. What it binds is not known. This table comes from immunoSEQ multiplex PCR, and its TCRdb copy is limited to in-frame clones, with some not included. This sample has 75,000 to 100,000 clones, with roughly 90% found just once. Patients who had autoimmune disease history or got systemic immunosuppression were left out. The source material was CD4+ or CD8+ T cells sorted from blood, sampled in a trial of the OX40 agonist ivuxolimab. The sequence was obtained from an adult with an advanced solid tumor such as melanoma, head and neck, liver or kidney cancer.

CDR3 in DNA: TGTGCCAGCAGTTCGGAGAATCAGCCCCAGCATTTT. It yields the protein CASSSENQPQHF. V is TRBV27 and J is TRBJ1-5, with D uncertain. Deletions cut 4 bases from V and 4 bases from J, with 5 bases between. Germline V gene data show CDR1 as MNHEY and CDR2 as SMNVEV (reference sequence). The length of the CDR3 is 12 residues.